One sample yielded the 11 T cell receptor beta chains listed below, sequenced in a study of cytomegalovirus exposure and HLA in healthy donors. PCR amplification relied on 60 Vbeta primers (plus 13 Jbeta primers). Sequencing used immunoSEQ multiplex PCR; TCRdb keeps in-frame clones, though not all of them. Of about 160,000 clones in the sample, less than 85% were seen once. The sample consisted of PBMCs. The origin of the receptors is a man aged 45 to 65 in good health and CMV-seropositive.

The rearrangement links TRBV7-2 to TRBJ2-5; D is ambiguous. V gave up 1 base and J gave up 5 bases, with 14 bases separating them. The CDR3 is 15 residues long. CDR1 SGHTA and CDR2 FQGNSA come from the germline V gene. Here the CDR3 reads CASSLDGWSAETQYF. The CDR3 coding sequence is TGTGCCAGCAGCTTAGATGGGTGGAGCGCGGAGACCCAGTACTTC. Using reference TRBV7-2 and TRBJ2-5 for the parts outside the CDR3, the full variable domain is GAGVSQSPSNKVTEKGKDVELRCDPISGHTALYWYRQSLGQGLEFLIYFQGNSAPDKSGLPSDRFSAERTGGSVSTLTIQRTQQEDSAVYLCASSLDGWSAETQYFGPGTRLLVL.

The chain uses TRBV9 and TRBJ1-2; 8 bases match TRBD1. The CDR3 is made up of 14 amino acids. CDR1 is SGDLS and CDR2 is YYNGEE in the germline V gene. V dropped 3 bases and J dropped 9; count of bases not matched to a gene: 10. The CDR3: CASSAGQGVYSYTF. Here the CDR3 DNA reads TGTGCCAGCAGCGCCGGACAGGGAGTGTATAGCTACACCTTC.

The CDR3 DNA reads as TGTGCCATCAGTGAAATGAGGGAGGTCTCCTACGAGCAGTACTTC. This codes for CAISEMREVSYEQYF. The chain combines TRBV10-3 with TRBJ2-7; D might be TRBD2 (6 bases). Between the trimmed V and J ends, which lost 3 bases and 0 bases, there was a span of 12 bases. CDR1 is ENHRY and CDR2 is SYGVKD in the germline V gene. The CDR3 sequence is 15 residues long.

Notes on this clone: At one end, the junction sequence differs from germline, possibly due to a read error. V usage is TRBV7-7 and J usage is TRBJ1-3; perhaps TRBD1 as D (5 bases). CDR3 length equals 14 residues. Germline assignment: CDR1 SSHAT and CDR2 FNYEAQ (reference sequence). The DNA for the CDR3 is TGTGCTAGCAGCAAAGACAGATCTGGAAACACCATATATTTT. It encodes CASSKDRSGNTIYF.

This clone was seen a few times. This sequence joins TRBV29-1 and TRBJ2-3; 7 bases are a match to TRBD1. Germline CDR1 reads SQVTM; CDR2 reads ANQGSEA. This CDR3 comprises 12 residues. V gave up 6 bases and J gave up 4 bases; unmatched junction bases: 4. This CDR3 is CSVRTGADTQYF. For the CDR3, the DNA is TGCAGCGTCCGAACAGGGGCAGATACGCAGTATTTT.

The chain carries TRBV28 and TRBJ2-7, with TRBD2 matching 10 bases. CDR3 length: 14 amino acids. The V segment lost 7 bases and the J segment 3 bases; nucleotides outside the gene matches: 6. Germline V gives CDR1 MDHEN, CDR2 SYDVKM. CDR3: CASNPGLANYEQYF. Here the CDR3 DNA reads TGTGCCAGCAATCCGGGACTAGCGAACTACGAGCAGTACTTC.

The CDR3, as DNA: TGTGCCAGTAGTATGGACAGGGAAGAGACCCAGTACTTC. This sequence encodes CASSMDREETQYF. The chain has TRBV19 and TRBJ2-5; 8 positions match TRBD1. This CDR3 is 13 amino acids long. The germline gives CDR1 LNHDA, CDR2 SQIVND (reference sequence). With V trimmed by 3 bases and J by 3 bases, 0 bases remained unmatched. The full variable domain, in which reference TRBV19 and TRBJ2-5 provide the parts outside the CDR3, is DGGITQSPKYLFRKEGQNVTLSCEQNLNHDAMYWYRQDPGQGLRLIYYSQIVNDFQKGDIAEGYSVSREKKESFPLTVTSAQKNPTAFYLCASSMDREETQYFGPGTRLLVL.

The chain has TRBV29-1 and TRBJ2-3; 14 nucleotides align to TRBD2. CDR1 SQVTM and CDR2 ANQGSEA come from the germline V gene. The CDR3 loop spans 13 amino acids. The ends lost 6 bases at V and 6 bases at J; junction bases unmatched: 2. CDR3 bases: TGCAGCGTGGGACTAGCGGGAGCTGATACGCAGTATTTT. This gives the protein CSVGLAGADTQYF.

This rearrangement joins TRBV6-1 to TRBJ1-5; 11 bases are a match to TRBD1. CDR1 is MNHNS, CDR2 SASEGT, per germline. The CDR3 extends over 14 amino acids. Germline trimming cut 6 bases from V and 6 bases from J; bases unmatched to any gene: 4. The CDR3 DNA reads TGTGCCAGCAGGCGGACAGGGGGCAGTCAGCCCCAGCATTTT. It translates to CASRRTGGSQPQHF.

The chain carries TRBV29-1 and TRBJ2-3, with D unresolved. The CDR3 sequence is 11 residues long. Trimming stripped 3 bases from V and 4 bases from J, with 5 bases between. CDR1 is SQVTM, CDR2 ANQGSEA, per germline. CDR3 sequence (DNA): TGCAGCGTTGATCTGTCAGATACGCAGTATTTT. It is translated as CSVDLSDTQYF.

This rearrangement joins TRBV5-1 to TRBJ2-3; 8 nucleotides align to TRBD1. Germline CDR1 SGHRS, CDR2 YFSETQ. With 6 bases clipped from V and 2 bases from J, the junction kept 8 bases outside the gene matches. The CDR3 is 15 residues long. The CDR3 nucleotides are TGCGCCAGCACCCGGACAGGGCTAAACACAGATACGCAGTATTTT. This translates into CASTRTGLNTDTQYF.